A selection of T cell receptor beta chains follows, all from one sample in a study of response to subunit inactivated influenza vaccine. TCRdb called the RT-PCR reads again in MiXCR, with one record for every CDR3 protein. The repertoire consists of roughly 700,000 distinct CDR3 sequences, with approximately 15% occurring once and the leading ten covering 5.5% to 7%. The sequenced sample was PBMCs from blood, obtained approximately 15 days before vaccination. Source of these receptors: a man between 50 and 59 years old who received an inactivated influenza vaccine. The CDR3 runs from the conserved cysteine through the conserved F or W. The D gene is left open where the match is weak. Only part of the rows carry a size: once, few, many, or a class if the clone is expanded.

-	-	TRBV9	TRBJ2-2	TGTGCCAGCAGCGTAGGGCAGGGTGTGAACACCGGGGAGCTGTTTTTT	CASSVGQGVNTGELFF
-	TRBD1	TRBV20-1	TRBJ2-1	TGCAGTGCTCCCCGCCCAGGGGGCTCCTACAATGAGCAGTTCTTC	CSAPRPGGSYNEQFF
few	TRBD2	TRBV5-1	TRBJ2-1	TGCGCCAGCAGCTGGACCCTAGCGGGAGGATACAATGAGCAGTTCTTC	CASSWTLAGGYNEQFF
few	-	TRBV20-1	TRBJ1-4	TGCAGTGCCCAAATTGGTACCGAACAGAGGGGAAAACTGTTTTTT	CSAQIGTEQRGKLFF
few	-	TRBV27	TRBJ1-4	TGTGCCAGCAGTTTAAAGGCAGGGAATCTTCCCCCGGAAAAACTGTTTTTT	CASSLKAGNLPPEKLFF
few	-	TRBV20-1	TRBJ1-1	TGCAGTGCTAGAGTTAAGGCTCCGAACACTGAAGCTTTCTTT	CSARVKAPNTEAFF
many	-	TRBV5-6	TRBJ2-1	TGTGCCAGCACGAAATTTGAAGGGGCCACCCCATACAATGAGCAGTTCTTC	CASTKFEGATPYNEQFF
-	-	TRBV2	TRBJ2-7	TGTGCCAGCAGTGAATGGGGGGCGGGCGAGCAGTACTTC	CASSEWGAGEQYF
few	TRBD1	TRBV18	TRBJ2-7	TGTGCCAGCTCACCACAGGGGGCCCTCTACGAGCAGTACTTC	CASSPQGALYEQYF
-	-	TRBV12-3/TRBV12-4	TRBJ2-2	TGTGCCAGCAGGGGACCTACAAGTGGCGGGGAGCTGTTTTTT	CASRGPTSGGELFF
few	-	TRBV12-3/TRBV12-4	TRBJ1-6	TGTGCCAGCAGACGACGACAGAGCCCTGATTCACCCCTCCACTTT	CASRRRQSPDSPLHF
many	TRBD2	TRBV20-1	TRBJ2-3	TGCAGTGCTAGAAGACTAGCGGGAGGGCCAGATACGCAGTATTTT	CSARRLAGGPDTQYF
-	-	TRBV12-3/TRBV12-4	TRBJ2-1	TGTGCCAGCAGTATGGAGGCAGGGTACAATGAGCAGTTCTTC	CASSMEAGYNEQFF
many	TRBD1	TRBV19	TRBJ2-1	TGTGCCAGTACCTCTGACAGGGGGGGATACAATGAGCAGTTCTTC	CASTSDRGGYNEQFF
-	TRBD2	TRBV18	TRBJ2-1	TGTGTCCACCAGCTCACCATAGTGAGGGCGGAGCGGGGCCCCTACAATGAGCAGTTCTTC	CVHQLTIVRAERGPYNEQFF
-	-	TRBV11-2	TRBJ1-1	TGTGCCAGCAGCCCCTTCGGTGAGGGGGTGGGGACTGAAGCTTTCTTT	CASSPFGEGVGTEAFF
-	TRBD1	TRBV3-1	TRBJ2-7	TGTGCCAGCAGCCAAGCGGGACAGGGACCCTACGAGCAGTACTTC	CASSQAGQGPYEQYF
-	TRBD2	TRBV28	TRBJ2-1	TGTGCCAGCAGTTTTCCGGCCGGGCTAGCGGGTTACAATGAGCAGTTCTTC	CASSFPAGLAGYNEQFF
-	TRBD1	TRBV20-1	TRBJ2-2	TGCAGTGCTGGCAGGGGGCCGAACACCGGGGAGCTGTTTTTT	CSAGRGPNTGELFF
-	-	TRBV19	TRBJ2-3	TGTGCCAGTAGTATTATGGCGGGATCAACAGATAAGCAGTATTTT	CASSIMAGSTDKQYF
-	TRBD1	TRBV27	TRBJ1-2	TGTGCCAGCACCATCGGGGACAGGGGGCGAGGCTATGGCTACACCTTC	CASTIGDRGRGYGYTF
few	TRBD2	TRBV10-2	TRBJ2-7	TGCGCCAGCGGGACTAGCGGGGGAGGCGAGCAGTACTTC	CASGTSGGGEQYF
few	TRBD2	TRBV11-2	TRBJ2-3	TGTGCCAGCAGCCGTTGGGGAAATAGCGGGGGGGCAATGGATACGCAGTATTTT	CASSRWGNSGGAMDTQYF
few	-	TRBV6-5	TRBJ2-5	TGTGCCAGCAGTAAAGACCGACTCCAGTACTTC	CASSKDRLQYF
-	-	TRBV20-1	TRBJ1-2	TGCAGTGCCACAATTGGGGGACCGACCTATGGCTACACCTTC	CSATIGGPTYGYTF
-	-	TRBV12-3/TRBV12-4	TRBJ1-2	TGTGCCAGCAGTCCGCTGGTGGGACTCGGGTATGGCTACACCTTC	CASSPLVGLGYGYTF
many	TRBD1	TRBV28	TRBJ2-3	TGTGCCAGCAAAACACAGGGGGCGGGAGATACGCAGTATTTT	CASKTQGAGDTQYF
few	-	TRBV7-2	TRBJ1-5	TGTGCCAGCAGCTTACTCGGGGGCGGCTATCAGCCCCAGCATTTT	CASSLLGGGYQPQHF
few	TRBD1	TRBV28	TRBJ2-3	TGTGCCAGCAGTACCCCGGGACAGCCAAACACAGATACGCAGTATTTT	CASSTPGQPNTDTQYF
many	TRBD1	TRBV19	TRBJ2-2	TGTGCCAGTAGTTGGGGACAGGGGAACACCGGGGAGCTGTTTTTT	CASSWGQGNTGELFF
few	TRBD2	TRBV2	TRBJ2-1	TGTGCCAGCAGCCCCCCACTAGCGGGAGGGAATGGTGAGCAGTTCTTC	CASSPPLAGGNGEQFF
-	TRBD2	TRBV2	TRBJ2-7	TGTGCCAGCAGACCCCGGGAGGCCTACGAGCAGTACTTC	CASRPREAYEQYF